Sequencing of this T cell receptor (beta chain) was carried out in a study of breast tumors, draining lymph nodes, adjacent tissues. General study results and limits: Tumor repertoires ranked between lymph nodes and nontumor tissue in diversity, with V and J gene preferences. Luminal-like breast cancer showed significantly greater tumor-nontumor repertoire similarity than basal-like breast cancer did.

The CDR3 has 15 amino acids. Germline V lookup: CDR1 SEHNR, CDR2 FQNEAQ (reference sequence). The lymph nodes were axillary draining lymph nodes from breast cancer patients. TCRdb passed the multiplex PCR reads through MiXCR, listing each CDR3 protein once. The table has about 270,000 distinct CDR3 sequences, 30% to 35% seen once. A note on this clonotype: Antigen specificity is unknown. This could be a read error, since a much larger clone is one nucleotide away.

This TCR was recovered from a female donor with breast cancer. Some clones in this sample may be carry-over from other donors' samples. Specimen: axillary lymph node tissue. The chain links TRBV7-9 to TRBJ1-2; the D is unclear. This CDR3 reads CASSLESSSRYGYPF. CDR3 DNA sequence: TGTGCCAGCAGCCTGGAGAGTTCCTCGCGCTATGGCTACCCCTTC.